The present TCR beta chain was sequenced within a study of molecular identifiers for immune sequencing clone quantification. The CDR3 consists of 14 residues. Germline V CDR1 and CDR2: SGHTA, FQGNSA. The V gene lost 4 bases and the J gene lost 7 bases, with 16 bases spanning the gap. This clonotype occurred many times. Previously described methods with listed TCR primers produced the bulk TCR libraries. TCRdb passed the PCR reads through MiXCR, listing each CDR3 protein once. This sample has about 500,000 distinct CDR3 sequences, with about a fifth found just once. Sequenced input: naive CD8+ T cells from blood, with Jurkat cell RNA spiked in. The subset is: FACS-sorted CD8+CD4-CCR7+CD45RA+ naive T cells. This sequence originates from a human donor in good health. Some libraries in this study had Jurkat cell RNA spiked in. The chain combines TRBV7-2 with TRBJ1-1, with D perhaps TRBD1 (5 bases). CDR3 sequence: CASSYIPRDHEAFF. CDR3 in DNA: TGTGCCAGCAGCTATATACCTAGGGACCATGAAGCTTTCTTT.